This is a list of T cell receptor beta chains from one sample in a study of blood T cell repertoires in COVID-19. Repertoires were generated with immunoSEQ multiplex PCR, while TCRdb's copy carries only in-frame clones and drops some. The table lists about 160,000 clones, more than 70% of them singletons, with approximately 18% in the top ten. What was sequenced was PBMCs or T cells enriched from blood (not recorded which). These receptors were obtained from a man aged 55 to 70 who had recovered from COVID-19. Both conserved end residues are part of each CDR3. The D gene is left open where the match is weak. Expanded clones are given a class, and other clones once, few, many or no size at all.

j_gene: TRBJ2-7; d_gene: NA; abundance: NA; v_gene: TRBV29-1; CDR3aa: CSCAGSGSYEQYF; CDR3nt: TGCAGCTGCGCGGGCTCTGGTTCCTACGAGCAGTACTTC
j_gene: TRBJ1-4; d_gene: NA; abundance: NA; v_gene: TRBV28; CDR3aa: CASSTGTYTNEKLFF; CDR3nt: TGTGCCAGCAGTACAGGGACGTATACTAATGAAAAACTGTTTTTT
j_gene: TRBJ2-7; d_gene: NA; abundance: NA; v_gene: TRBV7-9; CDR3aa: CASSLDRQVYEQYF; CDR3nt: TGTGCCAGCAGCTTAGACAGACAAGTCTACGAGCAGTACTTC
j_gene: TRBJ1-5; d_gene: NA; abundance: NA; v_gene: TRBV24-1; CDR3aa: CATSDFSGIQPQHF; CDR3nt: TGTGCCACCAGTGATTTTTCGGGGATCCAGCCCCAGCATTTT
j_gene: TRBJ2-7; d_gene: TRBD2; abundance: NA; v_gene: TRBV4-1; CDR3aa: CASSQDRGAGGWEQYF; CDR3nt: TGCGCCAGCAGCCAAGATAGGGGAGCGGGAGGTTGGGAGCAGTACTTC
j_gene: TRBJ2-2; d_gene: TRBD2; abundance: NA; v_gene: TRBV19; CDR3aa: CASSIFLSGSSQILNTGELFF; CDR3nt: TGTGCCAGTAGTATCTTCCTCAGCGGGAGTTCGCAAATCTTGAACACCGGGGAGCTGTTTTTT
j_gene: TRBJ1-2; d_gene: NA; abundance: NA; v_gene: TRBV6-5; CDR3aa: CASSYSRGNGYTF; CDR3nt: TGTGCCAGCAGTTACTCGAGAGGAAATGGCTACACCTTC
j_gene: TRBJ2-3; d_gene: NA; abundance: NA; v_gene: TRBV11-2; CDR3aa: CASSLDLYRGASTDTQYF; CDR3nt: TGTGCCAGCAGCTTAGACTTGTACCGGGGAGCTAGCACAGATACGCAGTATTTT
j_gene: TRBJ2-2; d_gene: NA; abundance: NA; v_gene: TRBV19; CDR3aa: CASSILSRAGELFF; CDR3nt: TGTGCCAGTAGTATTCTCTCCAGGGCCGGGGAGCTGTTTTTT
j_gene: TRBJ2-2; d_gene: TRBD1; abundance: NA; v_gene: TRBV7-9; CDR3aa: CASSFPLRQGDTGELFF; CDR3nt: TGTGCCAGCAGCTTCCCCCTCAGACAGGGCGACACCGGGGAGCTGTTTTTT
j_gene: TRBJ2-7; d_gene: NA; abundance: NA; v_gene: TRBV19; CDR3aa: CASQGYSYEQYF; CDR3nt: TGTGCCAGTCAGGGATACTCCTACGAGCAGTACTTC
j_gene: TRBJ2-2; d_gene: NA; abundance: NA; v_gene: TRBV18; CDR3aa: CASSPSGDPTTGELFF; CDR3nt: TGTGCCAGCTCACCATCTGGAGACCCAACGACCGGGGAGCTGTTTTTT
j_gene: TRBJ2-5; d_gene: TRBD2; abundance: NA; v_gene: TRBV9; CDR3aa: CASSVGPRTSGSSQETQYF; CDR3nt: TGTGCCAGCAGCGTAGGGCCCCGGACTAGCGGGTCGTCCCAAGAGACCCAGTACTTC
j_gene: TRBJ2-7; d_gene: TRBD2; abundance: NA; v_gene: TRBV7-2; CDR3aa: CASSLGRTSGRAYEQYF; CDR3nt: TGTGCCAGCAGCTTAGGCCGGACTAGCGGGAGGGCCTACGAGCAGTACTTC
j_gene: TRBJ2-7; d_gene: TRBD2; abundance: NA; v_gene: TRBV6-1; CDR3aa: CASSDGTNSFREQYF; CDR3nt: TGTGCCAGCAGTGACGGGACTAACTCTTTCCGCGAGCAGTACTTC
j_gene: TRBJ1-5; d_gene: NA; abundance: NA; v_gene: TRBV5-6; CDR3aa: CASSSGSPNHQPQHF; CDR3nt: TGTGCCAGCAGCTCCGGGTCCCCGAACCATCAGCCCCAGCATTTT
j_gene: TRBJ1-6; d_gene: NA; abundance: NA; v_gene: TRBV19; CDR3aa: CASSRAGFLNSPLHF; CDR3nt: TGTGCCAGTAGTAGGGCAGGGTTTTTGAATTCACCCCTCCACTTT
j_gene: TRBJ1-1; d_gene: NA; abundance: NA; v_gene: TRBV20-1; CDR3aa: CSVVQRAGAFF; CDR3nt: TGCAGTGTCGTGCAGCGGGCGGGAGCTTTCTTT
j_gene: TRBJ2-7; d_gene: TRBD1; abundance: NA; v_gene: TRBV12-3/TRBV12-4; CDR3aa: CASQGAQSEQYF; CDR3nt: TGTGCCAGCCAGGGGGCGCAGTCCGAGCAGTACTTC
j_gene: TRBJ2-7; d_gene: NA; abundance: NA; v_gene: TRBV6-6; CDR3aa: CASSPPSGEYSYEQYF; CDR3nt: TGTGCCAGCAGTCCTCCATCTGGAGAATACTCCTACGAGCAGTACTTC
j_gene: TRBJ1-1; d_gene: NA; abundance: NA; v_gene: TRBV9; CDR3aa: CASSVEIRPPQNTEAFF; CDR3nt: TGTGCCAGCAGCGTAGAAATCAGGCCGCCCCAAAACACTGAAGCTTTCTTT
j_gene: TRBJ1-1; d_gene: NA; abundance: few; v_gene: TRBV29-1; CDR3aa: CSVEDSWTAVSTEAFF; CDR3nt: TGCAGCGTTGAAGATTCTTGGACAGCAGTTTCCACTGAAGCTTTCTTT
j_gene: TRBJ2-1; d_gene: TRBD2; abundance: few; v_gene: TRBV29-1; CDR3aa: CSVAVLAGSNEQFF; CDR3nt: TGCAGCGTTGCAGTACTAGCGGGAAGCAATGAGCAGTTCTTC
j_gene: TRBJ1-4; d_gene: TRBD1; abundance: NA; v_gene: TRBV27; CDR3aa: CASSSQMGTGLEKLFF; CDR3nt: TGTGCCAGCAGTTCTCAAATGGGGACAGGGCTTGAAAAACTGTTTTTT
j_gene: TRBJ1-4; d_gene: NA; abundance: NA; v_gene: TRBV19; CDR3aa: CASSPQGMREKLFF; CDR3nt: TGTGCCAGTAGTCCACAGGGCATGAGGGAAAAACTGTTTTTT
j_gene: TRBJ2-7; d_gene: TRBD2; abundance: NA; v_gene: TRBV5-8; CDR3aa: CASSSLAGFFYEQYF; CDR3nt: TGTGCCAGCAGTTCGCTAGCGGGCTTCTTCTACGAGCAGTACTTC
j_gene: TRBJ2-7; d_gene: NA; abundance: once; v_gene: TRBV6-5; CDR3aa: CASKELAGNEQYF; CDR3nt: TGTGCCAGCAAAGAACTAGCAGGTAACGAGCAGTACTTC
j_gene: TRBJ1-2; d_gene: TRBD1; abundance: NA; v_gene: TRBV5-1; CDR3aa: CASSLVGQGGKNGYTF; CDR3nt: TGCGCCAGCAGCTTGGTGGGGCAGGGGGGAAAAAATGGCTACACCTTC
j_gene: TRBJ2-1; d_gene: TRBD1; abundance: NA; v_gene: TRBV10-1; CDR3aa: CASSPSKSNRGDNEQFF; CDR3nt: TGCGCCAGCAGTCCAAGCAAGAGCAACAGGGGAGACAATGAGCAGTTCTTC
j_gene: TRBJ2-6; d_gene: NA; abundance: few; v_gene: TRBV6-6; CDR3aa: CASSPWRFGGSLAGANVLTF; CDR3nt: TGTGCCAGCAGCCCCTGGCGGTTTGGAGGGAGTTTGGCTGGGGCCAACGTCCTGACTTTC
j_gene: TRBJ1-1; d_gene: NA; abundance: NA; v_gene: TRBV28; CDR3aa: CASSSPTAMNTEAFF; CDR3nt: TGTGCCAGCAGTTCACCGACAGCAATGAACACTGAAGCTTTCTTT
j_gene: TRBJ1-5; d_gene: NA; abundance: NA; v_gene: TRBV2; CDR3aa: CASNIEGVQPQHF; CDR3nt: TGTGCCAGCAATATTGAAGGGGTACAGCCCCAGCATTTT
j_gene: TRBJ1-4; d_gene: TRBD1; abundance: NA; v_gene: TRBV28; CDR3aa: CASSLGTGLVGWDEKLFF; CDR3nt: TGTGCCAGCAGCCTAGGGACAGGGTTGGTGGGATGGGATGAAAAACTGTTTTTT
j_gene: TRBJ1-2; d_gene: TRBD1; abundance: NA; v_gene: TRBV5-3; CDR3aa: CARSPQGVYGYTF; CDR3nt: TGTGCCAGAAGCCCCCAGGGGGTCTATGGCTACACCTTC
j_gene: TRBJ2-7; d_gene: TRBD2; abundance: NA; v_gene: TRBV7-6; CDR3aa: CASSLDLRENYEQYF; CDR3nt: TGTGCCAGCAGCTTAGATCTGCGGGAGAACTACGAGCAGTACTTC
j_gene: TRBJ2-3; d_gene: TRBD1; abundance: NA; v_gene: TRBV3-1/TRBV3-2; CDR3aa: CASSQGVPRGQGAADTQYF; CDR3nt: TGTGCCAGCAGCCAAGGCGTCCCGCGGGGACAGGGGGCCGCAGATACGCAGTATTTT
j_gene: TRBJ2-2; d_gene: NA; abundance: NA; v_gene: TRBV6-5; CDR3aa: CASGRHGELFF; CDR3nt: TGTGCCAGCGGAAGACACGGGGAGCTGTTTTTT
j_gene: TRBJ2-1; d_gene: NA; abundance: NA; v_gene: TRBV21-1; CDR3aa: CASSKVPRAPGTVGNEQFF; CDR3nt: TGTGCCAGCAGCAAAGTCCCAAGGGCCCCGGGAACCGTCGGCAATGAGCAGTTCTTC
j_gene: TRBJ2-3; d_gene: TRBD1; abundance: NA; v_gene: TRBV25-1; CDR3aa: CASKRQGVDTQYF; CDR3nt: TGTGCCAGCAAGCGACAGGGAGTAGATACGCAGTATTTT
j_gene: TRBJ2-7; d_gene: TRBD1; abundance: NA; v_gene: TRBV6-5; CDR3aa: CASSSPGQGAYEQYF; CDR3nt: TGTGCCAGCAGTTCTCCGGGACAGGGGGCCTACGAGCAGTACTTC
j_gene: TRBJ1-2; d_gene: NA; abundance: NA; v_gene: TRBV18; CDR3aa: CASSPGAGLRYGYTF; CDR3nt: TGTGCCAGCTCACCTGGGGCAGGGCTTCGCTATGGCTACACCTTC
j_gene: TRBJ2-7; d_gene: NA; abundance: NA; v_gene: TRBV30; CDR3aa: CAWKEDNTYEQYF; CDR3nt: TGTGCCTGGAAAGAGGACAACACCTACGAGCAGTACTTC
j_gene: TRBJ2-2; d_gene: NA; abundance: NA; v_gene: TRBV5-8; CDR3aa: CASSSGTLNTGELFF; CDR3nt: TGTGCCAGCAGCTCCGGGACATTGAACACCGGGGAGCTGTTTTTT
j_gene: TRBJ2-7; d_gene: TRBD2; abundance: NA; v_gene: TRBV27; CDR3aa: CASSFSGLATSASEQYF; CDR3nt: TGTGCCAGCAGTTTCTCAGGACTAGCGACAAGCGCTTCCGAGCAGTACTTC
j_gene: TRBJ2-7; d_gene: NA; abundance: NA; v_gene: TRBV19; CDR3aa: CASSTTTIYEQYF; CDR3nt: TGTGCCAGTAGTACGACAACCATCTACGAGCAGTACTTC
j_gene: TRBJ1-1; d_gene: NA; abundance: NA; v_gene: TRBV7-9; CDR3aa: CASSSSTEAFF; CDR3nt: TGTGCCAGCAGCTCATCCACTGAAGCTTTCTTT
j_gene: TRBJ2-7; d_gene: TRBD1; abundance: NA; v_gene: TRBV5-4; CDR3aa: CASSFTGTGESYEQYF; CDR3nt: TGTGCCAGCAGCTTTACCGGGACAGGGGAATCCTACGAGCAGTACTTC